This T cell receptor beta chain was identified during a study of vaccination and CD4 T cells after COVID-19. About this clonotype: The antigen is not known.

Treatment noted: 10-day PBMC culture with coronavirus spike peptide pools or control peptides (ViraFEST assay). Sequencing of DNA taken from cultured CD4+ T cells relied on the Oncomine TCR Beta short-read assay. TCRdb passed the PCR reads through MiXCR, listing each CDR3 protein once. The sample has roughly 15,000 distinct CDR3 sequences, 45% seen once; the top ten hold roughly 20%. The CDR3 has 14 amino acids. Germline V gene lookup returns CDR1 DFQATT and CDR2 SNEGSKA (reference sequence). Germline trimming cut 5 bases from V and 5 bases from J; bases unmatched to any gene: 7. Study results and limitations: Convalescent patient numbers were relatively low, with no early post-infection timepoints.

The starting material was CD4+ T cells from blood, cultured in vitro, obtained before SARS-CoV-2 vaccination. This sequence was found in a human donor who received a COVID-19 vaccine. The chain combines TRBV20-1 with TRBJ1-5; 9 nucleotides align to TRBD1. The CDR3 DNA reads as TGCAGTGCTTCCCCGGACAGGGGCTATCAGCCCCAGCATTTT. This translates into CSASPDRGYQPQHF.